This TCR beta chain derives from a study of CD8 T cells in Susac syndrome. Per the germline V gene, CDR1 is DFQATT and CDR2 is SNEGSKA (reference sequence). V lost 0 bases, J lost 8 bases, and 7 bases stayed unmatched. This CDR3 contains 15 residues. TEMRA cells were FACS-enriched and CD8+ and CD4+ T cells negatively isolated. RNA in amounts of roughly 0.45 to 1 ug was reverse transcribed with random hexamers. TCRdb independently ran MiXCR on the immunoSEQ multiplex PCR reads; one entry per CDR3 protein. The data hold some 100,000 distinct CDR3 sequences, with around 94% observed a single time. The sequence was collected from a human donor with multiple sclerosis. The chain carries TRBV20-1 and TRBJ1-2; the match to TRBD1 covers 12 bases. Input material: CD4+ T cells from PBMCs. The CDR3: CSARDLGTGGYGYTF. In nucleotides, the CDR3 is TGCAGTGCTAGAGATTTGGGGACAGGGGGCTACGGCTACACCTTC.